A single sample is the source of the 15 T cell receptor beta chains below, sequenced in a study of beta chain features in type 1 diabetes. Expressed TCRB transcripts were sequenced after all isolated RNA was converted to cDNA. Repertoires were generated with immunoSEQ multiplex PCR, while TCRdb's copy carries only in-frame clones and drops some. The repertoire has 350,000 or so clones, around a fifth of them found once; the top ten carry roughly 0.045%. Source material: naive CD4+ T cells from blood. The receptors were gathered from a young woman in good health.

V is TRBV11-2 and J is TRBJ2-1; 9 bases agree with TRBD2. The germline V gene has CDR1 SGHAT and CDR2 FQNNGV. This CDR3 spans 15 amino acids. The V and J ends lost 1 base and 7 bases, in that order; junction bases with no gene match: 5. The CDR3 loop reads CASSLVRGRGNEQFF. The CDR3 DNA follows: TGTGCCAGCAGCTTAGTTCGCGGGAGGGGTAATGAGCAGTTCTTC.

This clone was seen a single time. This rearrangement joins TRBV6-5 to TRBJ1-1, with 8 bases fitting TRBD1. Trimming at V came to 5 bases and at J to 2 bases, leaving 7 bases not matched to a gene. Germline CDR1 reads MNHEY; CDR2 reads SVGAGI. This CDR3 region has 15 residues. The CDR3 protein is CASSLRDRLNTEAFF. The CDR3 nucleotides are TGTGCCAGCAGTCTACGGGACAGGCTTAACACTGAAGCTTTCTTT.

This clone was found a few times. The chain recombines TRBV18 with TRBJ2-2; D gene unclear. The germline V and J ends were trimmed by 1 base and 5 bases, with 5 bases remaining between them. Germline V gives CDR1 KGHSH, CDR2 LQKENI. This CDR3 contains 13 residues. CDR3 residues: CASSPLTTGELFF. CDR3 DNA: TGTGCCAGCTCACCACTGACAACCGGGGAGCTGTTTTTT.

V usage is TRBV7-8 and J usage is TRBJ2-7, with 9 bases fitting TRBD1. CDR1 and CDR2 (germline): SGHVS, FQNEAQ. The CDR3 runs 14 residues. The V gene end was trimmed by 9 bases and the J gene end by 2 bases; junction bases not matched to a gene: 8. As DNA, the CDR3 is TGTGCCAGTACAATGAGGACAGGGGCCTACGAGCAGTACTTC. This sequence encodes CASTMRTGAYEQYF.

This clone was observed a few times. This chain connects TRBV5-4 to TRBJ1-2; TRBD1 agrees at 7 bases. The CDR3 sequence is 12 residues long. Trimming removed 3 bases from V and 6 bases from J; junction bases left unmatched: 2. Germline CDR1 SGHNT, CDR2 YYREEE (reference sequence). The CDR3 reads CASSWDSNGYTF. The CDR3 coding sequence is TGTGCCAGCAGCTGGGACAGCAATGGCTACACCTTC.

The chain uses TRBV6-5 and TRBJ2-1, with D perhaps matching TRBD2 (6 bases). The V end was cut by 4 bases, the J end by 10 bases, with 14 bases between. The CDR3 is made up of 13 amino acids. CDR1 is MNHEY and CDR2 is SVGAGI in the germline V gene. The CDR3 nucleotides read TGTGCCAGCAGTTTCCTCGTCCGGGGGGAGCAGTTCTTC. Translating it yields CASSFLVRGEQFF.

V gene TRBV13 combines with J gene TRBJ1-6, with D possibly TRBD1 on 5 matching bases. The V end was cut by 1 base, the J end by 8 bases, with 12 bases between. This CDR3 spans 15 amino acids. Germline CDR1 is PRHDT and CDR2 is FYEKMQ (reference sequence). CDR3 protein: CASSLVRQGDSPLHF. CDR3 DNA: TGTGCCAGCAGCTTAGTGAGGCAGGGTGATTCACCCCTCCACTTT.

This clone has only one observation. The chain employs TRBV5-1 and TRBJ1-4; 7 nucleotides align to TRBD1. Germline V gene lookup returns CDR1 SGHRS and CDR2 YFSETQ. The trim removed 4 bases at V and 10 bases at J, leaving 16 bases unmatched. The CDR3 contains 16 residues. The CDR3 DNA reads as TGCGCCAGCAGCATAAATGACAGGGTTTCCCCGCGAAAACTGTTTTTT. It is translated as CASSINDRVSPRKLFF. Filled out from reference TRBV5-1 and TRBJ1-4, the complete variable domain reads KAGVTQTPRYLIKTRGQQVTLSCSPISGHRSVSWYQQTPGQGLQFLFEYFSETQRNKGNFPGRFSGRQFSNSRSEMNVSTLELGDSALYLCASSINDRVSPRKLFFGSGTQLSVL.

The chain is built from TRBV7-9 and TRBJ2-5; D is undetermined. This CDR3 is 12 amino acids long. Germline assignment: CDR1 SEHNR and CDR2 FQNEAQ (reference sequence). V shed 4 bases and J shed 4 bases, with 7 bases lying between them. The CDR3 DNA sequence: TGTGCCAGCAGCTCAAAACTAGAGACCCAGTACTTC. Its translation: CASSSKLETQYF.

DNA for the CDR3: TGTGCCAGCAGCGTAGAATCCTCGAACACTGAAGCTTTCTTT. This sequence encodes CASSVESSNTEAFF. The chain uses TRBV9 and TRBJ1-1; D not certain. This CDR3 contains 14 residues. Between the trimmed V and J ends, which lost 0 bases and 1 base, there was a span of 7 bases. Germline CDR1 reads SGDLS; CDR2 reads YYNGEE. Variable domain in full (rest from reference TRBV9 and TRBJ1-1): DSGVTQTPKHLITATGQRVTLRCSPRSGDLSVYWYQQSLDQGLQFLIQYYNGEERAKGNILERFSAQQFPDLHSELNLSSLELGDSALYFCASSVESSNTEAFFGQGTRLTVV.

In its sample, this clone was seen a few times. The chain links TRBV2 to TRBJ1-6; TRBD1 agrees at 7 bases. V was pared by 6 bases and J by 10 bases, with 9 bases of the junction left unmatched. The CDR3 runs 14 residues. CDR1 is SNHLY and CDR2 is FYNNEI in the germline V gene. CDR3 protein: CASSSDRAGSPLHF. DNA of the CDR3: TGTGCCAGCAGCTCCGACAGGGCCGGGTCACCCCTCCACTTT.

There are a few counts of this clone. J is TRBJ2-5 and V is TRBV5-1, with 8 bases lining up with TRBD2. CDR3 size: 17 residues. Trimming at V came to 0 bases and at J to 0 bases, leaving 7 bases not matched to a gene. Germline CDR1 reads SGHRS; CDR2 reads YFSETQ. CDR3 DNA sequence: TGCGCCAGCAGCTTGGCCCCAGTTAGCGGGAACCAAGAGACCCAGTACTTC. The encoded protein is CASSLAPVSGNQETQYF.

V gene TRBV4-1 combines with J gene TRBJ2-7; TRBD2 matches 11 bases. V lost 4 bases and J lost 12; bases outside the gene matches: 8. Per germline, CDR1 MGHRA and CDR2 YSYEKL. CDR3 length: 13 residues. The CDR3 region is CASSPVTSGTRYF. Here the CDR3 DNA reads TGCGCCAGCAGCCCCGTGACTAGCGGGACCCGGTACTTC.

V and J are TRBV4-1 and TRBJ2-1, with 11 bases matching TRBD2. Germline-derived CDR1 and CDR2 are MGHRA and YSYEKL. The length of the CDR3 is 17 residues. Losses at the gene ends were 4 bases for V and 8 bases for J; bases not matched to a gene: 13. DNA for the CDR3: TGCGCCAGCAGCCGATTACTAGCGGGAGTAGGTGGTGATGAGCAGTTCTTC. Encoded protein: CASSRLLAGVGGDEQFF.

This chain connects TRBV30 to TRBJ1-2; D not resolved. The germline V gene has CDR1 GTSNPN and CDR2 SVGIG (reference sequence). The CDR3 is 13 residues long. Trimming left V 4 bases short and J 0 bases short, with 9 bases between. The DNA for the CDR3 is TGTGCCTGGACTCTGGCGGCTAACTATGGCTACACCTTC. This translates into CAWTLAANYGYTF.